This T cell receptor beta chain was sequenced during a study of cytomegalovirus exposure and HLA in healthy donors. Broader study findings: The study designated 150 or so TCR beta chains cytomegalovirus-associated.

The approximately 120-subject validation cohort, separate from the roughly 700-subject first cohort, included the donors. Concerning this clone itself: Its target is not known.

This CDR3 contains 14 residues. Germline CDR1 is SGHVS and CDR2 is FQNEAQ. Deletions cut 6 bases from V and 1 base from J, with 12 bases between. Profiled with immunoSEQ multiplex PCR; TCRdb holds only in-frame clones, not every one. The table shows about 150,000 clones, with over 80% occurring only once. Specimen: PBMCs. The receptor was derived from a man aged 18 to 29 in good health and CMV-seropositive. V usage is TRBV7-8 and J usage is TRBJ1-2, with D possibly TRBD1 on 5 matching bases. The DNA for the CDR3 is TGTGCCAGCAGGGGGGGAGACAATAACTATGGCTACACCTTC. This sequence encodes CASRGGDNNYGYTF.